A selection of T cell receptor beta chains follows, all from one sample in a study of OX40 agonist ivuxolimab in advanced cancers. Assay used: immunoSEQ multiplex PCR; TCRdb lists only in-frame clones, some missing. The table includes fewer than 90,000 clones, over 90% detected once. The material sequenced was CD4+ or CD8+ T cells sorted from blood, taken in a trial of the OX40 agonist ivuxolimab. The receptors were sampled from an adult with an advanced solid tumor such as melanoma, head and neck, liver or kidney cancer. CDR3s include the opening cysteine and the closing phenylalanine or tryptophan. Each record gives: J gene, D gene, clone size, V gene, CDR3 protein, CDR3 DNA. The D gene is left open where the match is weak. Clone size appears in some rows only: once, few, many, or a class for an expanded clone.

j_gene: TRBJ2-7; d_gene: TRBD1; abundance: NA; v_gene: TRBV19; CDR3aa: CASSIAAGQGGYEQYF; CDR3nt: TGTGCCAGTAGTATAGCGGCGGGACAGGGGGGCTACGAGCAGTACTTC
j_gene: TRBJ1-1; d_gene: TRBD1; abundance: NA; v_gene: TRBV19; CDR3aa: CASRAGTGGNTEAFF; CDR3nt: TGTGCCAGTAGGGCCGGGACAGGGGGGAACACTGAAGCTTTCTTT
j_gene: TRBJ2-7; d_gene: TRBD1; abundance: NA; v_gene: TRBV5-6; CDR3aa: CASSFPWDRGYEQYF; CDR3nt: TGTGCCAGCAGCTTCCCATGGGACAGGGGCTACGAGCAGTACTTC
j_gene: TRBJ2-7; d_gene: TRBD2; abundance: NA; v_gene: TRBV5-1; CDR3aa: CASSLAGLAYNEQYF; CDR3nt: TGCGCCAGCAGCCTAGCGGGACTAGCGTACAACGAGCAGTACTTC
j_gene: TRBJ1-1; d_gene: NA; abundance: NA; v_gene: TRBV7-9; CDR3aa: CASSDGGAPLEAFF; CDR3nt: TGTGCCAGCAGCGACGGCGGCGCCCCGCTTGAAGCTTTCTTT
j_gene: TRBJ2-1; d_gene: NA; abundance: NA; v_gene: TRBV2; CDR3aa: CASIYQDNEQFF; CDR3nt: TGTGCCAGCATATATCAGGACAATGAGCAGTTCTTC
j_gene: TRBJ2-1; d_gene: NA; abundance: NA; v_gene: TRBV10-1; CDR3aa: CASSSGTEQFF; CDR3nt: TGCGCCAGCAGTTCGGGAACTGAGCAGTTCTTC
j_gene: TRBJ2-1; d_gene: TRBD2; abundance: NA; v_gene: TRBV5-1; CDR3aa: CASSLAPISAGTRSEQFF; CDR3nt: TGCGCCAGCAGCTTGGCCCCCATATCAGCGGGAACCAGGAGTGAGCAGTTCTTC
j_gene: TRBJ2-7; d_gene: NA; abundance: once; v_gene: TRBV5-6; CDR3aa: CASSSASFVLGGRTGEQYF; CDR3nt: TGTGCCAGCAGCTCTGCCTCCTTCGTCTTAGGGGGTAGGACGGGTGAGCAGTACTTC
j_gene: TRBJ2-7; d_gene: NA; abundance: NA; v_gene: TRBV4-1; CDR3aa: CASSQGGDGTYEQYF; CDR3nt: TGCGCCAGCAGCCAAGGGGGGGACGGGACCTACGAGCAGTACTTC
j_gene: TRBJ2-7; d_gene: TRBD1; abundance: once; v_gene: TRBV6-1; CDR3aa: CASRPDRGTYEQYF; CDR3nt: TGTGCCAGCAGGCCGGACAGGGGGACGTACGAGCAGTACTTC
j_gene: TRBJ2-5; d_gene: TRBD2; abundance: NA; v_gene: TRBV4-1; CDR3aa: CASSQDGGGGETQYF; CDR3nt: TGCGCCAGCAGCCAAGACGGCGGGGGAGGGGAGACCCAGTACTTC
j_gene: TRBJ1-1; d_gene: TRBD1; abundance: NA; v_gene: TRBV4-2; CDR3aa: CASSRRSGQGSGTEAFF; CDR3nt: TGTGCCAGCAGCCGACGAAGTGGACAGGGTTCCGGCACTGAAGCTTTCTTT
j_gene: TRBJ2-7; d_gene: NA; abundance: NA; v_gene: TRBV7-6; CDR3aa: CASSFGTLSYEQYF; CDR3nt: TGTGCCAGCAGCTTCGGAACTCTCTCCTACGAGCAGTACTTC
j_gene: TRBJ1-6; d_gene: NA; abundance: few; v_gene: TRBV5-5; CDR3aa: CASSLGSSYNSPLHF; CDR3nt: TGTGCCAGCAGCTTAGGGAGCTCCTATAATTCACCCCTCCACTTT
j_gene: TRBJ2-3; d_gene: TRBD2; abundance: NA; v_gene: TRBV10-1; CDR3aa: CASSELVAGGIDTQYF; CDR3nt: TGCGCCAGCAGTGAGTTGGTAGCGGGAGGTATAGATACGCAGTATTTT
j_gene: TRBJ1-3; d_gene: NA; abundance: NA; v_gene: TRBV9; CDR3aa: CASSVGDLGTGNTIYF; CDR3nt: TGTGCCAGCAGCGTAGGGGACTTGGGGACTGGAAACACCATATATTTT
j_gene: TRBJ2-5; d_gene: NA; abundance: NA; v_gene: TRBV30; CDR3aa: CAWSVNAIGEETQYF; CDR3nt: TGTGCCTGGAGTGTAAATGCTATCGGCGAAGAGACCCAGTACTTC
j_gene: TRBJ2-1; d_gene: NA; abundance: NA; v_gene: TRBV6-5; CDR3aa: CASSYTGTPSNEQFF; CDR3nt: TGTGCCAGCAGTTATACCGGGACACCTAGTAATGAGCAGTTCTTC
j_gene: TRBJ2-7; d_gene: NA; abundance: NA; v_gene: TRBV11-2; CDR3aa: CASSLGSEQYF; CDR3nt: TGTGCCAGCAGCTTGGGCAGCGAGCAGTACTTC
j_gene: TRBJ2-3; d_gene: NA; abundance: NA; v_gene: TRBV27; CDR3aa: CASSFVFAADTQYF; CDR3nt: TGTGCCAGCAGTTTTGTGTTTGCGGCAGATACGCAGTATTTT
j_gene: TRBJ2-4; d_gene: TRBD1; abundance: NA; v_gene: TRBV29-1; CDR3aa: CSVSTGEGKNIQYF; CDR3nt: TGCAGCGTTTCCACAGGGGAAGGCAAAAACATTCAATACTTC
j_gene: TRBJ2-5; d_gene: NA; abundance: NA; v_gene: TRBV7-9; CDR3aa: CASSVDPLETQYF; CDR3nt: TGTGCCAGCAGCGTGGACCCTCTCGAGACCCAGTACTTC
j_gene: TRBJ2-2; d_gene: NA; abundance: NA; v_gene: TRBV2; CDR3aa: CARERRNTGELFF; CDR3nt: TGTGCCAGGGAGCGGAGGAACACCGGGGAGCTGTTTTTT
j_gene: TRBJ1-2; d_gene: NA; abundance: NA; v_gene: TRBV2; CDR3aa: CASSGTGSNYGYTF; CDR3nt: TGTGCCAGCAGTGGGACGGGATCTAACTATGGCTACACCTTC
j_gene: TRBJ2-7; d_gene: NA; abundance: few; v_gene: TRBV19; CDR3aa: CASLPRQELPYEQYF; CDR3nt: TGTGCCAGTCTCCCCCGACAGGAGCTACCCTACGAGCAGTACTTC
j_gene: TRBJ1-1; d_gene: NA; abundance: once; v_gene: TRBV7-9; CDR3aa: CASSYLYTEAFF; CDR3nt: TGTGCCAGCAGTTATCTGTACACTGAAGCTTTCTTT
j_gene: TRBJ2-5; d_gene: NA; abundance: NA; v_gene: TRBV5-4; CDR3aa: CASSSAVETQYF; CDR3nt: TGTGCCAGCAGCTCAGCGGTCGAGACCCAGTACTTC
j_gene: TRBJ1-2; d_gene: NA; abundance: NA; v_gene: TRBV15; CDR3aa: CATSRDQEGPYGYTF; CDR3nt: TGTGCCACCAGCAGAGATCAAGAGGGGCCCTATGGCTACACCTTC
j_gene: TRBJ2-7; d_gene: TRBD1; abundance: NA; v_gene: TRBV4-3; CDR3aa: CASSQDMSPGGSYEQYF; CDR3nt: TGCGCCAGCAGCCAAGATATGTCACCAGGGGGCTCCTACGAGCAGTACTTC
j_gene: TRBJ2-2; d_gene: NA; abundance: NA; v_gene: TRBV27; CDR3aa: CASSPSPTGELFF; CDR3nt: TGTGCCAGCAGTCCGTCTCCTACCGGGGAGCTGTTTTTT
j_gene: TRBJ2-2; d_gene: NA; abundance: NA; v_gene: TRBV5-8; CDR3aa: CASSSRTGELFF; CDR3nt: TGTGCCAGCAGCTCACGAACCGGGGAGCTGTTTTTT
j_gene: TRBJ2-1; d_gene: NA; abundance: once; v_gene: TRBV27; CDR3aa: CASSLSRFDEQFF; CDR3nt: TGTGCCAGCAGTTTATCCCGGTTCGATGAGCAGTTCTTC
j_gene: TRBJ1-1; d_gene: NA; abundance: NA; v_gene: TRBV27; CDR3aa: CASSPRGGGGTEAFF; CDR3nt: TGTGCCAGCAGTCCCCGAGGTGGCGGGGGCACTGAAGCTTTCTTT
j_gene: TRBJ2-7; d_gene: TRBD1; abundance: NA; v_gene: TRBV7-8; CDR3aa: CASSSGDRDYEQYF; CDR3nt: TGTGCCAGCAGCTCGGGGGACAGGGACTACGAGCAGTACTTC
j_gene: TRBJ1-6; d_gene: NA; abundance: NA; v_gene: TRBV2; CDR3aa: CASSEVGGGSPLHF; CDR3nt: TGTGCCAGCAGTGAAGTAGGGGGAGGTTCACCCCTCCACTTT
j_gene: TRBJ2-7; d_gene: NA; abundance: NA; v_gene: TRBV15; CDR3aa: CATSSGQTYEQYF; CDR3nt: TGTGCCACCAGCAGTGGACAGACCTACGAGCAGTACTTC
j_gene: TRBJ1-5; d_gene: NA; abundance: NA; v_gene: TRBV5-6; CDR3aa: CASSYGEGSNQPQHF; CDR3nt: TGTGCCAGCAGCTACGGGGAGGGGAGCAATCAGCCCCAGCATTTT
j_gene: TRBJ1-2; d_gene: NA; abundance: NA; v_gene: TRBV27; CDR3aa: CASSLSRQLINYGYTF; CDR3nt: TGTGCCAGCAGTTTATCGCGGCAGTTGATTAACTATGGCTACACCTTC
j_gene: TRBJ2-1; d_gene: TRBD2; abundance: NA; v_gene: TRBV11-3; CDR3aa: CASSLDPVTSGGLYNEQFF; CDR3nt: TGTGCCAGCAGCTTAGATCCCGTGACTAGCGGGGGACTCTACAATGAGCAGTTCTTC
j_gene: TRBJ2-7; d_gene: TRBD1; abundance: NA; v_gene: TRBV5-6; CDR3aa: CATQLRDRLSYEQYF; CDR3nt: TGTGCCACCCAACTCCGGGACAGACTCTCCTACGAGCAGTACTTC
j_gene: TRBJ1-4; d_gene: NA; abundance: NA; v_gene: TRBV5-6; CDR3aa: CASSLLRGTNEKLFF; CDR3nt: TGTGCCAGCAGCTTGTTGAGGGGGACTAATGAAAAACTGTTTTTT
j_gene: TRBJ1-4; d_gene: NA; abundance: NA; v_gene: TRBV20-1; CDR3aa: CSARDLGELFF; CDR3nt: TGCAGTGCTAGAGATTTGGGAGAACTGTTTTTT
j_gene: TRBJ1-3; d_gene: NA; abundance: NA; v_gene: TRBV7-8; CDR3aa: CASSFTHGGNTIYF; CDR3nt: TGTGCCAGCAGCTTTACGCACGGTGGAAACACCATATATTTT
j_gene: TRBJ2-1; d_gene: TRBD2; abundance: NA; v_gene: TRBV6-1; CDR3aa: CASSPLREYEQFF; CDR3nt: TGTGCCAGCAGTCCACTGCGGGAGTATGAGCAGTTCTTC
j_gene: TRBJ1-6; d_gene: NA; abundance: NA; v_gene: TRBV10-3; CDR3aa: CASRDHNSPLHF; CDR3nt: TGTGCCAGCAGGGACCATAATTCACCCCTCCACTTT
j_gene: TRBJ2-7; d_gene: NA; abundance: NA; v_gene: TRBV4-1; CDR3aa: CASSQGRVAYEQYF; CDR3nt: TGCGCCAGCAGCCAAGGTAGGGTGGCGTACGAGCAGTACTTC